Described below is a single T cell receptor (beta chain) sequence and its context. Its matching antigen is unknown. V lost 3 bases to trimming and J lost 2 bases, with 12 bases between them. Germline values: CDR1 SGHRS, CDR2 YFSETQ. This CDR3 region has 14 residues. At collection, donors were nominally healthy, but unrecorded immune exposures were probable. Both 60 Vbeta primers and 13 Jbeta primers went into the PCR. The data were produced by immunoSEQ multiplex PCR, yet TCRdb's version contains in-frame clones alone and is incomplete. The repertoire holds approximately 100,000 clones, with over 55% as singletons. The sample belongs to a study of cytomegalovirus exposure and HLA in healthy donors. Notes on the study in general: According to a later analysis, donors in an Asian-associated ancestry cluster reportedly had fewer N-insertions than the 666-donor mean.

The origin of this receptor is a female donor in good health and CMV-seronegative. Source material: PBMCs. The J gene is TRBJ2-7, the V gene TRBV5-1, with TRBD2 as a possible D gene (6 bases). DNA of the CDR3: TGCGCCAGCAGCTATCTGGGGGGAACCTACGAGCAGTACTTC. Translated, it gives CASSYLGGTYEQYF.